This T cell receptor (beta chain) was identified during a study of blood T cells in healthy people across ages. The wider study: Per two T cells, template switching captured roughly one barcoded beta molecule. General study results and limits: Unsorted PBMCs blocked a conclusive comparison of naive and antigen-experienced cells. Per million T cells, TCR beta diversity dropped about linearly as age rose.

This clonotype was observed a handful of times. Its antigen is unidentified. The use of a sample-barcoded 5' primer and a J-beta primer mix characterized a second PCR of roughly 6 to 11 cycles. MiXCR, applied by TCRdb to the 5' RACE reads, yields one record per CDR3 protein. The table lists more than 1 million distinct CDR3 sequences, 40% to 55% of them singletons, with approximately 17% in the top ten. Sample donors were healthy Caucasian individuals that came from Russia, aged 6 to 90. Germline CDR1 SGHTA, CDR2 FQGTGA. J gave up 8 bases and V 5 bases, and 5 bases lay outside the gene matches. CDR3 length: 13 amino acids.

This sequence joins TRBV7-3 and TRBJ2-1; TRBD2 matches 8 bases. Sequencing used blood. This receptor was obtained from a woman aged 55-75 years in good health. The chain's CDR3 is CASSRSGSYEQFF. CDR3 DNA: TGTGCCAGCAGCCGAAGCGGGAGCTATGAGCAGTTCTTC.